One and the same sample provided the 12 T cell receptor beta chains below, sequenced in a study of blood T cell repertoires in COVID-19. TCRdb's copy holds only in-frame clones and misses some; the assay was immunoSEQ multiplex PCR. In the table there are around 230,000 clones, 65% to 85% of which are singletons. The material sequenced was peripheral blood. Receptors originate from a man aged 35-49 years with acute or convalescent COVID-19.

J is TRBJ2-2 and V is TRBV10-3; 8 bases fit TRBD2. The CDR3 loop spans 16 amino acids. The germline V gene encodes CDR1 ENHRY and CDR2 SYGVKD. V lost 2 bases to trimming and J lost 5 bases; unmatched junction nucleotides: 7. Here the CDR3 reads CAISEVIAGPTGELFF. As DNA, the CDR3 is TGTGCCATCAGTGAGGTTATAGCGGGACCTACCGGGGAGCTGTTTTTT.

The gene calls are TRBV6-6 and TRBJ2-5; D is possibly TRBD2 (6 bases). The CDR3 has 16 residues. CDR1 is MNHNY and CDR2 is SVGAGI in the germline V gene (reference sequence). Deletions cut 6 bases from V and 4 bases from J, with 21 bases between. The DNA of the CDR3 is TGTGCCAGCAGATTACAGGCCGGGGGTTCGGCAGAGACCCAGTACTTC. Encoded protein: CASRLQAGGSAETQYF.

The gene calls are TRBV24-1 and TRBJ2-5; 7 positions match TRBD2. Looked up from germline, CDR1 is KGHDR and CDR2 is SFDVKD. Germline trimming cut 3 bases from V and 5 bases from J; bases unmatched to any gene: 5. The CDR3 is made up of 14 amino acids. CDR3 residues: CATSDPQGGETQYF. CDR3 coding DNA: TGTGCCACCAGTGATCCTCAGGGAGGGGAGACCCAGTACTTC.

This clone appeared once. The rearrangement links TRBV6-5 to TRBJ2-7, with unresolved D. Germline V gene lookup returns CDR1 MNHEY and CDR2 SVGAGI. The V and J ends lost 7 bases and 4 bases respectively, with 11 bases between them. There are 12 residues in the CDR3. The CDR3 bases are TGTGCCAGCAAGTCAGGCTTTTACGAGCAGTACTTC. Residues: CASKSGFYEQYF.

This chain links TRBV7-2 with TRBJ2-7; D is unresolved. Trimming cost V 3 bases and J 6 bases, with 9 bases left between them. This CDR3 contains 12 residues. The V gene's germline CDR1 is SGHTA and CDR2 FQGNSA. The CDR3 loop reads CASSFGVREQYF. The CDR3 DNA reads as TGTGCCAGCAGCTTCGGAGTTCGCGAGCAGTACTTC.

V gene TRBV20-1 combines with J gene TRBJ1-5; D is undetermined. V was pared by 3 bases and J by 3 bases, with 12 bases between. The CDR3 runs 14 residues. Germline CDR1 and CDR2: DFQATT and SNEGSKA (reference sequence). The DNA for the CDR3 is TGCAGTGCTAGTGATCCGCGTGTCAATCAGCCCCAGCATTTT. Amino acids: CSASDPRVNQPQHF.

The chain couples TRBV2 to TRBJ1-2; 7 bases agree with TRBD1. The CDR3 runs to 13 residues. V lost 6 bases to trimming and J lost 5 bases; unmatched junction nucleotides: 6. Germline CDR1 and CDR2: SNHLY and FYNNEI. CDR3 sequence (DNA): TGTGCCAGCAGGGCCGGACAGGTATATGGCTACACCTTC. Encoded protein: CASRAGQVYGYTF.

This chain links TRBV7-9 with TRBJ1-4; a weak D match, TRBD1 (5 bases). Per germline, CDR1 SEHNR and CDR2 FQNEAQ (reference sequence). There are 14 residues in the CDR3. The ends were cut back, 10 bases at V and 6 bases at J, with 18 bases in the middle. In DNA form, the CDR3 reads TGTGCCACTCGAAGACCAGGGTTAGATGAAAAACTGTTTTTT. Translating it yields CATRRPGLDEKLFF.

The genes are TRBV6-1 and TRBJ1-6; D gene ambiguous. Germline CDR1 reads MNHNS; CDR2 reads SASEGT. Trimming pared 1 base from V and 3 bases from J, leaving 13 bases between. This CDR3 has 17 residues. The CDR3 protein is CASSEGLPPYYNSPLHF. The CDR3 DNA reads as TGTGCCAGCAGTGAAGGATTACCCCCCTACTATAATTCACCCCTCCACTTT.

The chain joins TRBV27 to TRBJ1-2; 7 bases fit TRBD1. CDR3 size: 14 residues. V was clipped by 6 bases and J by 6 bases; unmatched bases: 10. Germline CDR1 MNHEY, CDR2 SMNVEV (reference sequence). The CDR3 region is CASRGGGYLNGYTF. DNA for the CDR3: TGTGCCAGCAGAGGAGGGGGCTATCTCAATGGCTACACCTTC.

The chain combines TRBV5-1 with TRBJ2-1, with 7 bases fitting TRBD1. V shed 3 bases and J 7 bases; nucleotides not matched to a gene: 10. From germline, CDR1 is SGHRS and CDR2 YFSETQ. There are 15 residues in the CDR3. The CDR3 DNA sequence: TGCGCCAGCAGCTGGTCCAGGGGGTCAGGGAATGAGCAGTTCTTC. Its protein is CASSWSRGSGNEQFF.

CDR3 residues: CAITPDSPNTEAFF. DNA of the CDR3: TGTGCCATCACCCCGGACAGCCCGAACACTGAAGCTTTCTTT. The rearrangement uses TRBV10-3 and TRBJ1-1, with D possibly being TRBD1 (6 bases). The ends were cut back, 7 bases at V and 1 base at J, with 13 bases in the middle. CDR1 is ENHRY and CDR2 is SYGVKD in the germline V gene. This CDR3 is built from 14 residues.